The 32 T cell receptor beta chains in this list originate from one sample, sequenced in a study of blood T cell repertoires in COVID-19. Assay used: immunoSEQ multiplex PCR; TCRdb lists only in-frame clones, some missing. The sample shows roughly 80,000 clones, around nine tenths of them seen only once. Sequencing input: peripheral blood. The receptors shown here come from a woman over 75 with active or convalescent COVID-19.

The CDR3 region has the DNA TGTGCCAGCAGTGAGGGCAGTTTCAATCAGCCCCAGCATTTT. This encodes CASSEGSFNQPQHF. The V gene is TRBV6-4, the J gene TRBJ1-5, with unresolved D. The germline V gene has CDR1 MRHNA and CDR2 SNTAGT. V lost 3 bases to trimming and J lost 3 bases, with 9 bases between them. The CDR3 totals 14 residues.

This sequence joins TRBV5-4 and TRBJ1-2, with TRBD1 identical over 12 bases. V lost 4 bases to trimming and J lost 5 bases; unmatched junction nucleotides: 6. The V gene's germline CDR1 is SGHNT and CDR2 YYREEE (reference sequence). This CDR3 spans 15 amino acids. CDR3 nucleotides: TGTGCCAGCAGCAGTCCGGGACAGGGGGCTTATGGCTACACCTTC. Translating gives CASSSPGQGAYGYTF.

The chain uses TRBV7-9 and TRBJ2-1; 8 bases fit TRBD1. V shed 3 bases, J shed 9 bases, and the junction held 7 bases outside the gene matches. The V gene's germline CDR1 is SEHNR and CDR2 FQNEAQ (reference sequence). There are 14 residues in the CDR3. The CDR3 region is CASSFTQGAGEQFF. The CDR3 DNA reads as TGTGCCAGCAGCTTCACCCAGGGGGCGGGTGAGCAGTTCTTC.

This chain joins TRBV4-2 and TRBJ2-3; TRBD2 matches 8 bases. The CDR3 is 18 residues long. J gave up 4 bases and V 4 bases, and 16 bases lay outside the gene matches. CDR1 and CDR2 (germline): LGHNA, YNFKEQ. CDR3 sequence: CASSLSPAGLGASDTQYF. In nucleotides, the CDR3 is TGTGCCAGCAGCCTCTCCCCAGCGGGACTAGGAGCATCAGATACGCAGTATTTT.

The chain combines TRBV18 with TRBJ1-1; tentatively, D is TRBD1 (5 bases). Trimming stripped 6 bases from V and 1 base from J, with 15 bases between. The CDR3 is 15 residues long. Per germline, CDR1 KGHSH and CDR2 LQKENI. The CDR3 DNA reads TGTGCCAGCTCCCAGGGACTGACAGAGAACACTGAAGCTTTCTTT. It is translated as CASSQGLTENTEAFF.

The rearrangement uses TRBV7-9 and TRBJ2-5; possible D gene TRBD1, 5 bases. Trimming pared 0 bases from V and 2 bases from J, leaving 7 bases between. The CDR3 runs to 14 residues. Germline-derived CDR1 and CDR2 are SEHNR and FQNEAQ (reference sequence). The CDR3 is CASSLAGLQETQYF. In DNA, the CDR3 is TGTGCCAGCAGCTTAGCGGGGCTACAAGAGACCCAGTACTTC.

In DNA, the CDR3 is TGTGCCAGCAGGGACAGGGCTGGTCAAAAACTGTTTTTT. The encoded protein is CASRDRAGQKLFF. The chain combines TRBV2 with TRBJ1-4; 8 bases fit TRBD1. V gave up 6 bases and J gave up 9 bases; unmatched junction bases: 6. Per germline, CDR1 SNHLY and CDR2 FYNNEI. There are 13 residues in the CDR3. The full variable domain, completed using reference TRBV2 and TRBJ1-4, is EPEVTQTPSHQVTQMGQEVILRCVPISNHLYFYWYRQILGQKVEFLVSFYNNEISEKSEIFDDQFSVERPDGSNFTLKIRSTKLEDSAMYFCASRDRAGQKLFFGSGTQLSVL.

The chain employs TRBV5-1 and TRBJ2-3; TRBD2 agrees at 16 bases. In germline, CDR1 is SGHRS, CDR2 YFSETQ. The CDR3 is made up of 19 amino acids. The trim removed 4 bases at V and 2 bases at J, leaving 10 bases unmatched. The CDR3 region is CASSPGTSGGVPITDTQYF. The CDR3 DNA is TGCGCCAGCAGCCCGGGGACTAGCGGGGGGGTCCCGATCACAGATACGCAGTATTTT.

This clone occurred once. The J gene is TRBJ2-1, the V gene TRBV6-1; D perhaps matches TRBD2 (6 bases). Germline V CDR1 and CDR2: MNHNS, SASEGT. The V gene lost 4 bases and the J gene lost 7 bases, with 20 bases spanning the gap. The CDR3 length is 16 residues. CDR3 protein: CASSARTSWRGNEQFF. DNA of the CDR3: TGTGCCAGCAGTGCAAGAACTAGCTGGAGGGGTAATGAGCAGTTCTTC.

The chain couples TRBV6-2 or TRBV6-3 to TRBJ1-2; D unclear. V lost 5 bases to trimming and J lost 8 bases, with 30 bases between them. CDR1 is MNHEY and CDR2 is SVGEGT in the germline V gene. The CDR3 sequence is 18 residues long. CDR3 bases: TGTGCCAGCAGTCCAGGACGGAGATTGGGAGAGACTGACTGGGGCTACACCTTC. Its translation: CASSPGRRLGETDWGYTF.

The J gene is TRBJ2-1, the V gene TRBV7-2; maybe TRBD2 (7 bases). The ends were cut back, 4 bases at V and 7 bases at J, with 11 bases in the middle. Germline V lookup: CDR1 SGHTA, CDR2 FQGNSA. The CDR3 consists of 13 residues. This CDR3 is CASSSGGGNEQFF. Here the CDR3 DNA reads TGTGCCAGCAGCTCGGGGGGCGGGAATGAGCAGTTCTTC.

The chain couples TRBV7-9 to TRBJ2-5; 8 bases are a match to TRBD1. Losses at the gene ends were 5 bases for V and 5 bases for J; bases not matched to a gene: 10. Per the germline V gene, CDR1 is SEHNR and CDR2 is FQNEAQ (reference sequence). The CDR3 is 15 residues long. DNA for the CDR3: TGTGCCAGCAGCCCCAAGGACAGGGTAGGGGAGACCCAGTACTTC. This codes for CASSPKDRVGETQYF.

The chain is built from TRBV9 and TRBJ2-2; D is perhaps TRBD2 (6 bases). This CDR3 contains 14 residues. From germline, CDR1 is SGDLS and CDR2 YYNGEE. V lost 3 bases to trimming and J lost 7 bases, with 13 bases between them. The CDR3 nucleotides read TGTGCCAGCAGCGCTCCAGGGACTGTCGGGGAGCTGTTTTTT. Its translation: CASSAPGTVGELFF.

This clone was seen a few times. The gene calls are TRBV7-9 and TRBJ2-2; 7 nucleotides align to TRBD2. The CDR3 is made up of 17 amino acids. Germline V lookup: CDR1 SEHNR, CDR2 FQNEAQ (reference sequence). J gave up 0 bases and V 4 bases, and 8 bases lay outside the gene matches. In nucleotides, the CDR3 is TGTGCCAGCAGCTCCAAGGGCGGGGGACCGAACACCGGGGAGCTGTTTTTT. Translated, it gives CASSSKGGGPNTGELFF.

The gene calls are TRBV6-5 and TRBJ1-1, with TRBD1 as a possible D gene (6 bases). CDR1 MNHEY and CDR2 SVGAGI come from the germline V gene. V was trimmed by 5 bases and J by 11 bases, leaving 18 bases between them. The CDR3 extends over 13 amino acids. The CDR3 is CASSLQGRGAAFF. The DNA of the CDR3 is TGTGCCAGCAGTCTACAGGGAAGGGGTGCCGCTTTCTTT.

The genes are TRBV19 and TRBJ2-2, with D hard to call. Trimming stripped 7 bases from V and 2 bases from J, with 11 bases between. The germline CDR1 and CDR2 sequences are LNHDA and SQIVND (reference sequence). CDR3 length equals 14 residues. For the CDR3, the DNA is TGTGCCAGTATCCGGAGCTTCAACACCGGGGAGCTGTTTTTT. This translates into CASIRSFNTGELFF.

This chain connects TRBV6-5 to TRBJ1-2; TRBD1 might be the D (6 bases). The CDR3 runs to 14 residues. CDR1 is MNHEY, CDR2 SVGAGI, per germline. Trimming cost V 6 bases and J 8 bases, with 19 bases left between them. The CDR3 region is CASRPQGIPMGYTF. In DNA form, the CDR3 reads TGTGCCAGCAGACCCCAGGGGATACCGATGGGCTACACCTTC.

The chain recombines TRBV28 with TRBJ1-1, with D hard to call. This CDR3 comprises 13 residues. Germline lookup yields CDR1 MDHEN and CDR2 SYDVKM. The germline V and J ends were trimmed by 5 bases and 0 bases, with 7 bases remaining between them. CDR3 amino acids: CASSRSMNTEAFF. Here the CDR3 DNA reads TGTGCCAGCAGTCGTTCTATGAACACTGAAGCTTTCTTT.

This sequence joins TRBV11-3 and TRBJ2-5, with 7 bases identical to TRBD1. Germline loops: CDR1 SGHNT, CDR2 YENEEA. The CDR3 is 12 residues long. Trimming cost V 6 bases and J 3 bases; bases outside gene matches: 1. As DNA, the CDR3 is TGTGCCAGCAGTGACAGGGAAGAGACCCAGTACTTC. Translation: CASSDREETQYF.

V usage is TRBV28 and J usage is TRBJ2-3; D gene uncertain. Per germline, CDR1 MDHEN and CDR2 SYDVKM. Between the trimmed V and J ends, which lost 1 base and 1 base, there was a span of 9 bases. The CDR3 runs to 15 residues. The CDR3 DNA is TGTGCCAGCAGTTTATTAGAGCCTCGCACAGATACGCAGTATTTT. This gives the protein CASSLLEPRTDTQYF.

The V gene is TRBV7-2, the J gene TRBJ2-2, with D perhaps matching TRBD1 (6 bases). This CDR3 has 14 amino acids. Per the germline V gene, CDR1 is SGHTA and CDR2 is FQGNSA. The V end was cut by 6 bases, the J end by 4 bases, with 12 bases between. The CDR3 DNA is TGTGCCAGCAGTAATCAGGGGAGCACCGGGGAGCTGTTTTTT. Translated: CASSNQGSTGELFF.

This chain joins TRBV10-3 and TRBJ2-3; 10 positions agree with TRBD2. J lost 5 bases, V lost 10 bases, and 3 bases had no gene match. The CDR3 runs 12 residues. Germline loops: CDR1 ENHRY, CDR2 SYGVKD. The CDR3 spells CATSGGEDTQYF. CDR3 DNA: TGTGCCACTAGCGGGGGTGAAGATACGCAGTATTTT.

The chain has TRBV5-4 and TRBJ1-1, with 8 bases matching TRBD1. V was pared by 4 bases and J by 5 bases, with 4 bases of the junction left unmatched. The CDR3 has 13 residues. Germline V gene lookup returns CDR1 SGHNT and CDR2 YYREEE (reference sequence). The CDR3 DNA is TGTGCCAGCAGCGCGGACAGGGCGACTGAAGCTTTCTTT. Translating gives CASSADRATEAFF. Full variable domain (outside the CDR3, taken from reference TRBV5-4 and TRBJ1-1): ETGVTQSPTHLIKTRGQQVTLRCSSQSGHNTVSWYQQALGQGPQFIFQYYREEENGRGNFPPRFSGLQFPNYSSELNVNALELDDSALYLCASSADRATEAFFGQGTRLTVV.

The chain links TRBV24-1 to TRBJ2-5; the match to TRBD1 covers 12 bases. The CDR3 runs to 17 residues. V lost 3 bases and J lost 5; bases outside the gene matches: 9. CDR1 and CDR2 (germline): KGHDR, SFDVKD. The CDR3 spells CATSDSTGTGGRETQYF. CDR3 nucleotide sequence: TGTGCCACCAGTGATAGCACCGGGACAGGGGGCCGGGAGACCCAGTACTTC.

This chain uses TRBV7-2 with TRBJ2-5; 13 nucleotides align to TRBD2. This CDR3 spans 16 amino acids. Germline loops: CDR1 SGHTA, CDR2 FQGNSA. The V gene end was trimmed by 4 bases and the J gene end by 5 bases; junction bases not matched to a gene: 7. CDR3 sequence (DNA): TGTGCCAGCAGCTGGACTAGCGGGGGCGGTGGGGAGACCCAGTACTTC. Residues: CASSWTSGGGGETQYF.

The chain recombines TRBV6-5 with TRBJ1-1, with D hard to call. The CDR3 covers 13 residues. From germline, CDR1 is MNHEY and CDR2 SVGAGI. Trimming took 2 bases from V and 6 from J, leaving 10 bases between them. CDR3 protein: CASSYEGRAEAFF. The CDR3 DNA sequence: TGTGCCAGCAGTTACGAAGGGAGGGCTGAAGCTTTCTTT.

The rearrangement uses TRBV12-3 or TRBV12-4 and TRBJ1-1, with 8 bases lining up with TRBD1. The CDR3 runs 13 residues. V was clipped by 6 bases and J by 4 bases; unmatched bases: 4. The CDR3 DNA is TGTGCCAGCAGATCGGACAGGGCCACTGAAGCTTTCTTT. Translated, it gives CASRSDRATEAFF.

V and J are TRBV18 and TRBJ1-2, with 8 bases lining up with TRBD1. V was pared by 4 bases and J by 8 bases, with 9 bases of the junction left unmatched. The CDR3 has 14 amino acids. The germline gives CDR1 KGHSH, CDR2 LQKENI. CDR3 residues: CASSLLDREGGYTF. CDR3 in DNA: TGTGCCAGCTCACTACTGGACAGGGAAGGCGGCTACACCTTC.

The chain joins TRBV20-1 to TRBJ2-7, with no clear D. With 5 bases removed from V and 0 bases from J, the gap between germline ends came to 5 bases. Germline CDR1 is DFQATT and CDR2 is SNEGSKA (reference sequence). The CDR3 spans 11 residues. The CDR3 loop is CSAGSSYEQYF. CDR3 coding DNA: TGCAGTGCTGGCAGCTCCTACGAGCAGTACTTC.

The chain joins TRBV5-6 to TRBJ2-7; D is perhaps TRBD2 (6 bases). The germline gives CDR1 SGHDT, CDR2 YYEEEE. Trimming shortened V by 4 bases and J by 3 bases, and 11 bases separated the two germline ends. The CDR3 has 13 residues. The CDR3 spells CASSPIADYEQYF. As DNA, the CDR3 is TGTGCCAGCAGCCCTATAGCGGACTACGAGCAGTACTTC.

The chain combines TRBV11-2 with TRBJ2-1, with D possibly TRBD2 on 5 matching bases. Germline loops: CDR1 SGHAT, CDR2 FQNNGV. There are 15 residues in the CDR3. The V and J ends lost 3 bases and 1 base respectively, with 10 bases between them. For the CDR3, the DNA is TGTGCCAGCAGCTTCTACGAGGGATCCTACAATGAGCAGTTCTTC. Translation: CASSFYEGSYNEQFF.

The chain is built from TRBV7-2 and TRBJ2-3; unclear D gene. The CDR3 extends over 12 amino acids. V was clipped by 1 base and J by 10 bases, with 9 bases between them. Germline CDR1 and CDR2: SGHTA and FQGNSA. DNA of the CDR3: TGTGCCAGCAGCTTAGAGGCGGCTGCGCAGTATTTT. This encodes CASSLEAAAQYF.